The source of this T cell receptor (beta chain) is a study of T cells in Graves' hyperthyroidism and ophthalmopathy. The germline gives CDR1 DFQATT, CDR2 SNEGSKA (reference sequence). V lost 3 bases and J 7 bases, leaving 16 bases between the germline ends. The CDR3 spans 14 residues. This clonotype was found many times. Amplification of TCR beta CDR3 regions used RNA as the template. The TCR CDR3 was amplified in a first-round RT-PCR using the HTBI primer set. Each CDR3 protein gets one entry after TCRdb re-called the multiplex PCR reads with MiXCR. The sample holds roughly 300,000 distinct CDR3 sequences, roughly 14% seen once.

V gene TRBV20-1 combines with J gene TRBJ2-1; the D is unclear. The receptor was isolated from a woman in her thirties with Graves' hyperthyroidism. The sample was blood. CDR3 region: CSASGSILMNEQFF. The CDR3 bases are TGCAGTGCTAGTGGAAGTATTCTCATGAATGAGCAGTTCTTC.